Each of the 19 T cell receptor beta chains below was sequenced from the same sample in a study of shared clonotypes between healthy human individuals (dated by TCRdb to the early 2020s). Library preparation used the immunoSEQ multiplex PCR assay. In TCRdb, the immuneACCESS table is reduced to in-frame sequences with V and J assigned. These tables do not hold every clone; where another copy was compared, an unresolved V gene accounts for under half, and the others remain unexplained. Counted in this sample were around 1,100,000 clones; approximately 77% of them appeared once. 0.89% of the sample rests with the top ten. The specimen sequenced was memory CD4+ T cells from PBMCs. The cell subset or site label here, explained by the study, means: CD45RA-negative fraction. All receptors come from a man between 18 and 35 years old in good health. Some clones in this sample may be carry-over from other donors' samples.

The CDR3 DNA reads TGTGCCAGCAGTTACGTAAACGGAGTCCACGAGCAGTACTTC. This translates into CASSYVNGVHEQYF. V usage is TRBV6-5 and J usage is TRBJ2-7; no firm D call. Trimming cost V 2 bases and J 5 bases, with 13 bases left between them. The CDR3 extends over 14 amino acids. The germline gives CDR1 MNHEY, CDR2 SVGAGI.

Written as DNA, the CDR3 is TGTGCCAGCCGGACTCGGGACAGTTCACTATATGGCTACACCTTC. Its protein product is CASRTRDSSLYGYTF. This chain connects TRBV28 to TRBJ1-2; 7 nucleotides agree with TRBD1. From germline, CDR1 is MDHEN and CDR2 SYDVKM. This CDR3 contains 15 residues. V lost 8 bases and J lost 5; bases outside the gene matches: 14.

The chain is built from TRBV11-2 and TRBJ2-7, with D possibly being TRBD2 (7 bases). Per germline, CDR1 SGHAT and CDR2 FQNNGV. The CDR3 runs to 13 residues. V dropped 8 bases and J dropped 6 bases, with 17 bases sitting between them. The CDR3: CASRRLGGAEQYF. For the CDR3, the DNA is TGTGCCAGCCGCCGCTTAGGGGGGGCCGAGCAGTACTTC.

V and J are TRBV28 and TRBJ1-2, with 8 bases fitting TRBD1. This CDR3 has 15 amino acids. Germline V gives CDR1 MDHEN, CDR2 SYDVKM. V shed 1 base and J 7 bases; nucleotides not matched to a gene: 8. As DNA, the CDR3 is TGTGCCAGCAGTTTATTACAGGGGGGTATAGGTGGCTACACCTTC. It codes for CASSLLQGGIGGYTF.

This clone was counted between two and nine times. The V gene is TRBV5-5, the J gene TRBJ1-4; D call uncertain. With 4 bases removed from V and 6 bases from J, the gap between germline ends came to 16 bases. The CDR3 sequence is 15 residues long. CDR1 and CDR2 from the germline V gene are SGHKS and YYEKEE (reference sequence). The CDR3: CASSHAIGGDEKLFF. DNA of the CDR3: TGTGCCAGCAGCCACGCAATCGGAGGCGATGAAAAACTGTTTTTT.

V usage is TRBV18 and J usage is TRBJ1-2; 9 bases line up with TRBD1. Trimming at V came to 3 bases and at J to 0 bases, leaving 5 bases not matched to a gene. The CDR3 has 16 residues. Germline values: CDR1 KGHSH, CDR2 LQKENI. CDR3 sequence: CASSPLDRGANYGYTF. The CDR3 DNA is TGTGCCAGCTCACCCCTGGACAGGGGAGCTAACTATGGCTACACCTTC.

The chain recombines TRBV29-1 with TRBJ2-1, with D uncertain. Germline V gene lookup returns CDR1 SQVTM and CDR2 ANQGSEA. With 7 bases removed from V and 1 base from J, the gap between germline ends came to 11 bases. This CDR3 is built from 13 residues. As DNA, the CDR3 is TGCAGCGCAGCCAAAAGGTCCTACAATGAGCAGTTCTTC. This gives the protein CSAAKRSYNEQFF.

The gene calls are TRBV27 and TRBJ2-6, with D tentatively TRBD1 (6 bases). Germline lookup yields CDR1 MNHEY and CDR2 SMNVEV (reference sequence). CDR3 length: 15 residues. V dropped 0 bases and J dropped 11 bases, with 14 bases sitting between them. CDR3 sequence: CASSLSPGQRHVLTF. CDR3 DNA: TGTGCCAGCAGTTTATCCCCGGGACAACGTCACGTCCTGACTTTC.

For this clone: The identical CDR3 is also encoded by other nucleotide sequences in the sample. CDR3 in amino acids: CASSLLRETQYF. Here the CDR3 DNA reads TGTGCCAGCAGTTTACTCCGTGAGACCCAGTACTTC. The rearrangement joins TRBV28 to TRBJ2-5; D gene uncertain. The ends were cut back, 2 bases at V and 5 bases at J, with 6 bases in the middle. The CDR3 covers 12 residues. CDR1 is MDHEN and CDR2 is SYDVKM in the germline V gene.

The chain has TRBV6-1 and TRBJ2-1; TRBD1 agrees at 7 bases. The V gene's germline CDR1 is MNHNS and CDR2 SASEGT. The CDR3 is 16 residues long. J gave up 7 bases and V 4 bases, and 13 bases lay outside the gene matches. CDR3 sequence reads: CASSARTGLHWNEQFF. The CDR3 DNA sequence: TGTGCCAGCAGTGCGCGGACAGGCCTCCATTGGAATGAGCAGTTCTTC.

This clone was picked up a small number of times. The CDR3 nucleotides are TGTGCCAGCAGTGCACAGGTTCGTGGCTACACCTTC. It codes for CASSAQVRGYTF. The rearrangement joins TRBV6-1 to TRBJ1-2; D possibly corresponds to TRBD1 (5 bases). The CDR3 is 12 residues long. V was clipped by 4 bases and J by 7 bases, with 10 bases between them. Germline loops: CDR1 MNHNS, CDR2 SASEGT.

CDR3 in amino acids: CASSIAPGYEQYF. In DNA, the CDR3 is TGTGCCAGTAGTATAGCACCAGGGTACGAGCAGTACTTC. The rearrangement joins TRBV19 to TRBJ2-7, with TRBD1 as a possible D gene (5 bases). CDR1 is LNHDA, CDR2 SQIVND, per germline (reference sequence). V lost 1 base and J 4 bases, leaving 8 bases between the germline ends. This CDR3 contains 13 residues.

The genes are TRBV5-6 and TRBJ2-2; the D is unclear. The V end lost 0 bases, the J end lost 8 bases, and 11 bases lay between the germline ends. Germline CDR1 reads SGHDT; CDR2 reads YYEEEE. This CDR3 spans 14 amino acids. The CDR3 protein is CASSLEPGQGELFF. In DNA, the CDR3 is TGTGCCAGCAGCTTGGAGCCTGGCCAGGGGGAGCTGTTTTTT.

This chain connects TRBV29-1 to TRBJ2-5; perhaps TRBD2 as D (6 bases). Germline CDR1 reads SQVTM; CDR2 reads ANQGSEA. This CDR3 has 12 residues. The V gene lost 4 bases and the J gene lost 5 bases, with 11 bases spanning the gap. The CDR3: CSVVRGSETQYF. The CDR3 coding sequence is TGCAGCGTTGTGCGGGGATCGGAGACCCAGTACTTC.

The rearrangement links TRBV18 to TRBJ2-1, with no clear D. The V and J ends lost 3 bases and 7 bases respectively, with 7 bases between them. The CDR3 runs 12 residues. Per the germline V gene, CDR1 is KGHSH and CDR2 is LQKENI. The DNA of the CDR3 is TGTGCCAGCTCACCCGGGCGGAATGAGCAGTTCTTC. The encoded protein is CASSPGRNEQFF.

This clone was counted only a few times. Additional DNA sequences in this sample encode the identical CDR3. This rearrangement joins TRBV19 to TRBJ2-7, with TRBD1 as a possible D gene (5 bases). The ends were cut back, 5 bases at V and 0 bases at J, with 8 bases in the middle. Germline V lookup: CDR1 LNHDA, CDR2 SQIVND (reference sequence). The CDR3 contains 13 residues. This chain's CDR3 is CASSQGPSYEQYF. As DNA, the CDR3 is TGTGCCAGTAGTCAGGGTCCCTCCTACGAGCAGTACTTC.

This rearrangement joins TRBV5-1 to TRBJ2-1; D perhaps matches TRBD2 (6 bases). The CDR3 consists of 18 residues. Germline CDR1 SGHRS, CDR2 YFSETQ. Trimming took off 3 bases at V and 5 bases at J, with 24 bases between the two ends. This chain's CDR3 is CASSWRTKPLPQHNEQFF. CDR3 in DNA: TGCGCCAGCAGCTGGCGGACTAAACCTCTTCCCCAACACAATGAGCAGTTCTTC.

The chain recombines TRBV4-1 with TRBJ2-7, with D perhaps TRBD2 (5 bases). The CDR3 covers 16 residues. Between the trimmed V and J ends, which lost 0 bases and 2 bases, there was a span of 14 bases. Germline V lookup: CDR1 MGHRA, CDR2 YSYEKL. CDR3 in DNA: TGCGCCAGCAGCCAAGATGGAGCTAGCTGGACCTACGAGCAGTACTTC. Protein product: CASSQDGASWTYEQYF.

This clone was found once. The chain recombines TRBV11-2 with TRBJ2-7, with TRBD2 matching over 10 bases. V dropped 6 bases and J dropped 6; count of bases not matched to a gene: 17. The germline gives CDR1 SGHAT, CDR2 FQNNGV. The CDR3 has 17 residues. The chain's CDR3 is CASRPRLSSGRRIEQYF. DNA for the CDR3: TGTGCCAGCAGGCCTCGCCTCTCTAGCGGGAGACGGATCGAGCAGTACTTC.